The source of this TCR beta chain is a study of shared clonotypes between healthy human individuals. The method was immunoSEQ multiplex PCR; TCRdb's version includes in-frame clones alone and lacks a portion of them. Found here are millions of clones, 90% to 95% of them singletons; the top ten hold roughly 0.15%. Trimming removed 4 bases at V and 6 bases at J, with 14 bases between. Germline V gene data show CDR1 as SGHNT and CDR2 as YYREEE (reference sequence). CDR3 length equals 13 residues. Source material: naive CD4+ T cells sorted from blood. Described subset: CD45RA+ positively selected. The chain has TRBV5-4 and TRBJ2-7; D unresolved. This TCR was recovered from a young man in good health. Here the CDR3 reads CASSISINGEQYF. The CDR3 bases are TGTGCCAGCAGCATTTCGATTAACGGCGAGCAGTACTTC.